A single sample is the source of the 21 T cell receptor beta chains below, sequenced in a study of cytomegalovirus exposure and HLA in healthy donors. The PCR was carried out with 60 Vbeta primers and 13 Jbeta primers. Profiling relied on immunoSEQ multiplex PCR, and the TCRdb table lists in-frame clones only, not all of them. The table lists tens of thousands of clones. The sample taken for sequencing was PBMCs. The receptors here all came from a female donor in good health and CMV-seronegative.

The V call is TRBV7-8, the J call TRBJ1-2, with D unclear. The germline gives CDR1 SGHVS, CDR2 FQNEAQ. V lost 3 bases to trimming and J lost 2 bases, with 10 bases between them. The CDR3 is 14 amino acids. CDR3 protein: CASSLGTANYGYTF. CDR3 nucleotides: TGTGCCAGCAGCTTGGGCACGGCGAACTATGGCTACACCTTC.

J is TRBJ1-1 and V is TRBV18, with D possibly being TRBD1 (5 bases). This CDR3 has 13 residues. Per the germline V gene, CDR1 is KGHSH and CDR2 is LQKENI. Trimming left V 6 bases short and J 1 base short, with 9 bases between. CDR3 amino acids: CASSYQGNTEAFF. The CDR3 DNA sequence: TGTGCCAGCTCTTACCAGGGGAACACTGAAGCTTTCTTT.

The CDR3: CASTPETGQDYGYTF. CDR3 DNA: TGTGCCAGCACCCCGGAAACAGGCCAAGACTATGGCTACACCTTC. The chain is built from TRBV11-2 and TRBJ1-2; possible D gene TRBD1, 5 bases. The germline V gene has CDR1 SGHAT and CDR2 FQNNGV. V was shortened by 7 bases and J by 3 bases, with 18 bases between the two germline ends. The CDR3 length is 15 residues.

For the CDR3, the DNA is TGTGCCAGCTCACCACCGGCGGGGGGAGCCATTACGCAGTATTTT. Its protein product is CASSPPAGGAITQYF. The gene calls are TRBV18 and TRBJ2-3; TRBD2 agrees at 8 bases. After removal of 0 bases from V and 8 bases from J, the junction contained 7 bases not matched to a gene. Germline V lookup: CDR1 KGHSH, CDR2 LQKENI. CDR3 size: 15 residues.

The chain uses TRBV7-3 and TRBJ2-1; 12 bases map to TRBD2. V lost 5 bases, J lost 8 bases, and 13 bases stayed unmatched. From germline, CDR1 is SGHTA and CDR2 FQGTGA. The CDR3 has 17 amino acids. In DNA form, the CDR3 reads TGTGCCAGCAGCCCCACCCACCTAGCGGGAGGGGGCGATGAGCAGTTCTTC. Its translation is CASSPTHLAGGGDEQFF.

The V and J genes are TRBV27 and TRBJ2-2; perhaps TRBD2 as D (5 bases). V was clipped by 2 bases and J by 9 bases, with 16 bases between them. The CDR3 is 15 amino acids. Germline V gene data show CDR1 as MNHEY and CDR2 as SMNVEV (reference sequence). The CDR3 loop reads CASSLRLAGSRELFF. CDR3 DNA: TGTGCCAGCAGTTTAAGGCTAGCTGGGTCTAGGGAGCTGTTTTTT.

V and J are TRBV27 and TRBJ2-1; D might be TRBD2 (6 bases). Trimming removed 4 bases at V and 9 bases at J, with 7 bases between. Germline assignment: CDR1 MNHEY and CDR2 SMNVEV (reference sequence). This CDR3 has 11 residues. As DNA, the CDR3 is TGTGCCAGCAGTTCCGGGGGTGAGCAGTTCTTC. Its protein is CASSSGGEQFF.

The V and J genes are TRBV30 and TRBJ1-1; no definite D call. The ends were cut back, 3 bases at V and 6 bases at J, with 14 bases in the middle. The CDR3 has 13 residues. Germline V lookup: CDR1 GTSNPN, CDR2 SVGIG (reference sequence). CDR3 region: CAWSLTKAAEAFF. CDR3 DNA sequence: TGTGCCTGGAGCCTCACCAAAGCGGCTGAAGCTTTCTTT.

The V call is TRBV9, the J call TRBJ1-1, with D hard to call. The V gene lost 6 bases and the J gene lost 0 bases, with 9 bases spanning the gap. This CDR3 is 13 amino acids long. The germline CDR1 and CDR2 sequences are SGDLS and YYNGEE. Here the CDR3 DNA reads TGTGCCAGCACCACCGGGTTGAACACTGAAGCTTTCTTT. Encoded protein: CASTTGLNTEAFF. Filled out from reference TRBV9 and TRBJ1-1, the complete variable domain reads DSGVTQTPKHLITATGQRVTLRCSPRSGDLSVYWYQQSLDQGLQFLIQYYNGEERAKGNILERFSAQQFPDLHSELNLSSLELGDSALYFCASTTGLNTEAFFGQGTRLTVV.

V and J are TRBV5-4 and TRBJ2-5, with 12 bases identical to TRBD2. The V gene end was trimmed by 2 bases and the J gene end by 5 bases; junction bases not matched to a gene: 7. CDR3 length: 16 amino acids. Germline CDR1 reads SGHNT; CDR2 reads YYREEE (reference sequence). The CDR3 DNA follows: TGTGCCAGCAGCTTAACTAGCGGGGGGCGGGGTGAGACCCAGTACTTC. It is translated as CASSLTSGGRGETQYF. The variable domain in full, with the rest retrieved from reference TRBV5-4 and TRBJ2-5, is ETGVTQSPTHLIKTRGQQVTLRCSSQSGHNTVSWYQQALGQGPQFIFQYYREEENGRGNFPPRFSGLQFPNYSSELNVNALELDDSALYLCASSLTSGGRGETQYFGPGTRLLVL.

The rearrangement uses TRBV5-1 and TRBJ2-1; the match to TRBD2 covers 7 bases. The trim removed 6 bases at V and 7 bases at J, leaving 7 bases unmatched. CDR1 is SGHRS, CDR2 YFSETQ, per germline. The CDR3 has 13 amino acids. CDR3 sequence: CASTGTNGNEQFF. In nucleotides, the CDR3 is TGCGCCAGCACCGGGACTAACGGGAATGAGCAGTTCTTC.

The rearrangement links TRBV29-1 to TRBJ2-1; possible D gene TRBD1, 9 bases. Germline CDR1 SQVTM, CDR2 ANQGSEA. V lost 7 bases and J 0 bases, leaving 16 bases between the germline ends. The CDR3 is 15 amino acids. CDR3 nucleotides: TGCAGCGCCGGGGGGGGACAGGGCTCCTACAATGAGCAGTTCTTC. Encoded protein: CSAGGGQGSYNEQFF.

This chain joins TRBV30 and TRBJ1-2, with D possibly matching TRBD1 (6 bases). Germline CDR1 and CDR2: GTSNPN and SVGIG (reference sequence). The CDR3 contains 14 residues. The ends were cut back, 4 bases at V and 0 bases at J, with 12 bases in the middle. The CDR3: CAWTGGAPNYGYTF. The CDR3 DNA sequence: TGTGCCTGGACCGGGGGGGCCCCTAACTATGGCTACACCTTC.

CDR3: CASSQDMSRGHTIYF. DNA for the CDR3: TGCGCCAGCAGCCAAGATATGTCCAGGGGTCACACCATATATTTT. The chain employs TRBV4-3 and TRBJ1-3; a possible D gene is TRBD1 (6 bases). The V end lost 0 bases, the J end lost 8 bases, and 14 bases lay between the germline ends. CDR3 length: 15 residues. CDR1 is LGHNA, CDR2 YSLEER, per germline.

The gene calls are TRBV7-2 and TRBJ1-5; TRBD1 matches 10 bases. After removal of 1 base from V and 5 bases from J, the junction contained 2 bases not matched to a gene. Germline values: CDR1 SGHTA, CDR2 FQGNSA. CDR3 length equals 15 residues. DNA for the CDR3: TGTGCCAGCAGCTTAGACGACAGGGGGCATCAGCCCCAGCATTTT. Translating it yields CASSLDDRGHQPQHF.

On this clone: The sample carries other DNA sequences with the same CDR3. The chain carries TRBV7-2 and TRBJ2-2; tentatively, D is TRBD1 (5 bases). This CDR3 contains 14 residues. Trimming left V 0 bases short and J 9 bases short, with 11 bases between. From germline, CDR1 is SGHTA and CDR2 FQGNSA. CDR3: CASSLARGMRELFF. For the CDR3, the DNA is TGTGCCAGCAGCTTAGCAAGGGGAATGAGGGAGCTGTTTTTT.

V and J are TRBV4-1 and TRBJ2-7, with 14 bases that match TRBD2. CDR3 length: 17 amino acids. After removal of 4 bases from V and 7 bases from J, the junction contained 12 bases not matched to a gene. Germline CDR1 reads MGHRA; CDR2 reads YSYEKL. The CDR3 sequence: CASSRAPPGLAGDEQYF. CDR3 coding DNA: TGCGCCAGCAGCCGAGCACCGCCGGGACTAGCGGGAGATGAGCAGTACTTC.

The chain couples TRBV11-2 to TRBJ2-7; 7 positions agree with TRBD1. After removal of 4 bases from V and 7 bases from J, the junction contained 13 bases not matched to a gene. CDR3 length equals 15 residues. CDR1 is SGHAT and CDR2 is FQNNGV in the germline V gene. The CDR3 DNA is TGTGCCAGCAGCTCTAACAGGGGATCCCTAAAGGAGCAGTACTTC. Translated: CASSSNRGSLKEQYF.

The chain joins TRBV25-1 to TRBJ1-1; 7 bases are a match to TRBD1. J gave up 1 base and V 6 bases, and 5 bases lay outside the gene matches. This CDR3 is 14 amino acids long. Germline loops: CDR1 MGHDK, CDR2 SYGVNS. DNA for the CDR3: TGTGCCAGCAGCCTACAGGGGCGGAACACTGAAGCTTTCTTT. This codes for CASSLQGRNTEAFF. The whole variable domain, remainder taken from reference TRBV25-1 and TRBJ1-1, is EADIYQTPRYLVIGTGKKITLECSQTMGHDKMYWYQQDPGMELHLIHYSYGVNSTEKGDLSSESTVSRIRTEHFPLTLESARPSHTSQYLCASSLQGRNTEAFFGQGTRLTVV.

The genes are TRBV7-2 and TRBJ1-2; weak D call: TRBD1 (6 bases). V lost 7 bases and J 0 bases, leaving 24 bases between the germline ends. The CDR3 covers 18 residues. CDR1 SGHTA and CDR2 FQGNSA come from the germline V gene. The DNA of the CDR3 is TGTGCCAGCAACAGGGCCATCCCAGGGCTCTCCCCTAACTATGGCTACACCTTC. Encoded protein: CASNRAIPGLSPNYGYTF.

The CDR3 region has the DNA TGCGCCAGCAGCCAAGAACGGGGTACTCGCAACAATGAGCAGTTCTTC. Protein sequence: CASSQERGTRNNEQFF. The chain uses TRBV4-1 and TRBJ2-1; tentatively, D is TRBD2 (5 bases). Germline CDR1 reads MGHRA; CDR2 reads YSYEKL. The CDR3 extends over 16 amino acids. Trimming took 0 bases from V and 5 from J, leaving 14 bases between them.